There are many counts of the clone carrying this TCR beta chain. Its antigen remains unidentified. The source of the sample is a study of T cell repertoires in cytomegalovirus infection. As for the study in general: It can be stated that public TCR beta signatures indicated CMV infection as well as a matching HLA type. The study, taken as a whole, reports: Ex vivo, HLA-C-restricted CMV-specific TCR beta clonotypes prevailed over the rest of the response.

TCRdb re-called the reads through MiXCR, storing one row per CDR3 protein. The sample carries around 70,000 distinct CDR3 sequences, about 27% recorded once. The sequence derives from a human donor in good health (CMV status not recorded). Some clones in this sample may be carry-over from other donors' samples. The source was CD8+ T cells from cultured PBMCs, collected from culture after CMV antigen stimulation.

The CDR3 DNA is TGTGCCAGTAGTACACCGGGACAGGGGGCTAGCACAGATACGCAGTATTTT. Protein sequence: CASSTPGQGASTDTQYF. This chain connects TRBV19 to TRBJ2-3, with 12 bases lining up with TRBD1. J lost 0 bases, V lost 4 bases, and 5 bases had no gene match. The CDR3 totals 17 residues. CDR1 and CDR2 from the germline V gene are LNHDA and SQIVND (reference sequence).